The 4 T cell receptor beta chains below were found in one sample sequenced in a study of blood T cell repertoires in COVID-19. Using immunoSEQ multiplex PCR, the repertoire was profiled, and TCRdb retains in-frame clones only, with some absent. Of approximately 20,000 clones listed, 70% to 90% are singletons. The specimen was peripheral blood. These receptors were collected from a man in his 70s with acute or convalescent COVID-19.

This chain joins TRBV29-1 and TRBJ1-2; 7 bases line up with TRBD1. V lost 4 bases and J lost 8; bases outside the gene matches: 4. Germline CDR1 and CDR2: SQVTM and ANQGSEA. The CDR3 sequence is 11 residues long. The CDR3 region has the DNA TGCAGCGTTGTTGACAGGGTAGGCTACACCTTC. Amino acid sequence: CSVVDRVGYTF.

This clone was recorded only once. The chain uses TRBV30 and TRBJ1-1; TRBD1 agrees at 7 bases. V trimming: 4 bases; J trimming: 5 bases; junction bases outside the gene matches: 4. In germline, CDR1 is GTSNPN, CDR2 SVGIG (reference sequence). The CDR3 is made up of 12 amino acids. The CDR3 is CAWKGARTEAFF. In DNA form, the CDR3 reads TGTGCCTGGAAGGGGGCCAGGACTGAAGCTTTCTTT.

V is TRBV28 and J is TRBJ1-5; D is uncertain. V dropped 2 bases and J dropped 0 bases, with 11 bases sitting between them. The CDR3 spans 16 residues. CDR1 is MDHEN, CDR2 SYDVKM, per germline. DNA for the CDR3: TGTGCCAGCAGTTTACGACGGAGTTATAGCAATCAGCCCCAGCATTTT. Translation: CASSLRRSYSNQPQHF.

This clone was detected only once. V is TRBV6-2 or TRBV6-3 and J is TRBJ2-7; D gene unclear. The CDR3 extends over 12 amino acids. Germline loops: CDR1 MNHEY, CDR2 SVGEGT. The V and J ends lost 6 bases and 2 bases respectively, with 8 bases between them. In DNA, the CDR3 is TGTGCCAGCAGCCCCCTAGCCTACGAGCAGTACTTC. This gives the protein CASSPLAYEQYF.